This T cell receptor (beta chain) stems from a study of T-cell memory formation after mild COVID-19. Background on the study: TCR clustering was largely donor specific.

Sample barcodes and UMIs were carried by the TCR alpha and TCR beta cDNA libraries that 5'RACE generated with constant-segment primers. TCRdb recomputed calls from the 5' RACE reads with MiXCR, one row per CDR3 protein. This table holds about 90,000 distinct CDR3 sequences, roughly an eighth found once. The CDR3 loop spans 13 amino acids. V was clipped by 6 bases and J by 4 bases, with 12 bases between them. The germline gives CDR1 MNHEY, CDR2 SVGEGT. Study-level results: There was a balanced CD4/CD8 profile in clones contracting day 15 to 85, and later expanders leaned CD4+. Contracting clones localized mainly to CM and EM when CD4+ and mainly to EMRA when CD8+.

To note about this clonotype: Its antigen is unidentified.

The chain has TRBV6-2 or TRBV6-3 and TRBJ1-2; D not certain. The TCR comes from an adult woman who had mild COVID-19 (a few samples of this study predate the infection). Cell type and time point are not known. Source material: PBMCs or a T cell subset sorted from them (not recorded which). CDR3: CASRSQKSYGYTF. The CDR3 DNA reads TGTGCCAGCAGATCCCAAAAGTCCTATGGCTACACCTTC.